These 20 T cell receptor beta chains share one sample of origin, sequenced in a study of T cells expressing NK-cell markers. TCRdb re-called the 5' RACE reads; every CDR3 protein appears as one record, without DNA. This table lists a few hundred thousand distinct CDR3 sequences. The sample was blood T cells: a sorted CD56 or NKG2C T cell subset, CD4+ or CD8+ T cells, or bulk PBMC T cells (not recorded which). The source is a young man in good health.

The chain has TRBV6-1 and TRBJ2-7; the TRBD1 assignment by TCRdb is unverifiable without DNA. The CDR3 covers 14 residues. Germline loops: CDR1 MNHNS, CDR2 SASEGT. The CDR3 region is CASSHTGASYEQYF.

The chain couples TRBV6-4 to TRBJ2-1; absent DNA, TCRdb's TRBD1 call cannot be checked. Germline V CDR1 and CDR2: MRHNA, SNTAGT. CDR3 length: 13 amino acids. The CDR3 loop reads CASSRDLGGEQFF.

The chain couples TRBV7-9 to TRBJ1-2. The CDR3 spans 15 residues. Germline CDR1 SEHNR, CDR2 FQNEAQ (reference sequence). The CDR3: CASSPRDSGDYGYTF. Looking up the rest from reference TRBV7-9 and TRBJ1-2 gives the full variable domain: DTGVSQNPRHKITKRGQNVTFRCDPISEHNRLYWYRQTLGQGPEFLTYFQNEAQLEKSRLLSDRFSAERPKGSFSTLEIQRTEQGDSAMYLCASSPRDSGDYGYTFGSGTRLTVV.

This sequence joins TRBV11-2 and TRBJ2-1; without DNA, the TCRdb call of TRBD2 cannot be checked. Germline V CDR1 and CDR2: SGHAT, FQNNGV. CDR3 size: 16 residues. The CDR3 sequence: CASSPLGGGPRNEQFF. The full variable domain, rest sourced from reference TRBV11-2 and TRBJ2-1, is EAGVAQSPRYKIIEKRQSVAFWCNPISGHATLYWYQQILGQGPKLLIQFQNNGVVDDSQLPKDRFSAERLKGVDSTLKIQPAKLEDSAVYLCASSPLGGGPRNEQFFGPGTRLTVL.

The rearrangement uses TRBV7-8 and TRBJ1-2; with no DNA, the TCRdb D assignment of TRBD1 cannot be verified. CDR1 is SGHVS and CDR2 is FQNEAQ in the germline V gene. This CDR3 contains 17 residues. CDR3 region: CASSLAPTGSFGYGYTF.

V usage is TRBV20-1 and J usage is TRBJ2-3; with no DNA, the TCRdb D assignment of TRBD1 cannot be verified. The CDR3 loop spans 14 amino acids. In germline, CDR1 is DFQATT, CDR2 SNEGSKA (reference sequence). The CDR3 protein is CSAYTGTSANTQYF.

The genes are TRBV4-1 and TRBJ1-1. CDR1 MGHRA and CDR2 YSYEKL come from the germline V gene. The CDR3 runs to 15 residues. CDR3 loop: CASSLAYGMNTEAFF.

The chain has TRBV18 and TRBJ2-3. The germline V gene has CDR1 KGHSH and CDR2 LQKENI. The CDR3 is 17 residues long. The CDR3 is CASSTPVGSGSTDTQYF.

This sequence joins TRBV29-1 and TRBJ2-5; TCRdb outputs TRBD1, but without DNA this stays unchecked. Germline CDR1 reads SQVTM; CDR2 reads ANQGSEA. There are 15 residues in the CDR3. The CDR3: CSTSPPGAFQETQYF.

V usage is TRBV25-1 and J usage is TRBJ2-5; TCRdb lists TRBD1, though no DNA is available to test this call. The CDR3 covers 14 residues. Germline V lookup: CDR1 MGHDK, CDR2 SYGVNS. The CDR3 is CASSGTGLGETQYF.

This chain joins TRBV29-1 and TRBJ2-4; there is no DNA to check the TCRdb D call of TRBD1. Germline CDR1 reads SQVTM; CDR2 reads ANQGSEA. The CDR3 totals 13 residues. The CDR3 protein is CSVQLLGGNIQYF.

This chain joins TRBV10-2 and TRBJ1-1. CDR1 is WSHSY, CDR2 SAAADI, per germline. This CDR3 has 14 residues. The chain's CDR3 is CASSAAALNTEAFF.

J is TRBJ2-2 and V is TRBV29-1. Germline values: CDR1 SQVTM, CDR2 ANQGSEA. The CDR3 length is 12 residues. The CDR3 reads CSVVGSTGELFF.

The chain combines TRBV12-3 or TRBV12-4 with TRBJ2-1; TCRdb's D call, TRBD1, is unchecked because there is no DNA. The length of the CDR3 is 16 residues. CDR3 sequence reads: CASSFPQGVTYNEQFF.

The chain has TRBV12-3 or TRBV12-4 and TRBJ2-1; the D call of TRBD1 rests on TCRdb alone, since no DNA is present to check it. This CDR3 is built from 14 residues. The CDR3 here is CASRGDGKSNEQFF.

The rearrangement uses TRBV20-1 and TRBJ1-1; TCRdb lists TRBD1, though no DNA is available to test this call. CDR3 length: 16 amino acids. CDR1 and CDR2 from the germline V gene are DFQATT and SNEGSKA (reference sequence). The CDR3 here is CSARATGAMRNTEAFF.

The CDR3 spells CSARDLRQGANTGELFF. The chain employs TRBV20-1 and TRBJ2-2; TCRdb's D gene call, TRBD1, goes unchecked for lack of DNA. CDR3 length equals 17 residues. CDR1 is DFQATT, CDR2 SNEGSKA, per germline (reference sequence).

The CDR3 sequence is CASSSSQGNTIYF. This chain joins TRBV12-3 or TRBV12-4 and TRBJ1-3. The CDR3 has 13 residues.

The CDR3 protein is CASSRSGQAYNEQFF. V usage is TRBV12-3 or TRBV12-4 and J usage is TRBJ2-1; there is no DNA to check the TCRdb D call of TRBD1. The CDR3 has 15 amino acids.

The rearrangement uses TRBV12-3 or TRBV12-4 and TRBJ2-1; TCRdb designates TRBD2, a call that cannot be tested without DNA. The CDR3 covers 16 residues. The CDR3 sequence is CASSFTGTSGSNEQFF.